A selection of T cell receptor beta chains follows, all from one sample in a study of T-cell reconstitution after alpha-beta-depleted transplantation in children. One entry per CDR3 protein, called by TCRdb with MiXCR from the PCR reads. The sample has some 200,000 distinct CDR3 sequences, roughly 15% seen once; the top ten hold 13%. Sequenced here: PBMCs from the stem cell graft donor, sampled from the stem cell graft. The receptor set was obtained from a human donor who donated a stem cell graft to a child with acute lymphoblastic leukemia. Each CDR3 is given with its conserved first and last residue.

j_call v_call cdr3_aa
TRBJ2-7 TRBV7-9 CASSLAKGAYEQYF
TRBJ2-3 TRBV5-4 CASSLDWYSTDTQYF
TRBJ1-2 TRBV5-1 CASSWGERNGYTF
TRBJ2-5 TRBV24-1 CATSDQDSEETQYF
TRBJ2-5 TRBV28 CASNDNGDITQETQYF
TRBJ2-7 TRBV5-1 CASSLEGVASGTNEQYF
TRBJ1-1 TRBV12-3/TRBV12-4 CASSSSTGGAFF
TRBJ2-3 TRBV5-1 CASSLGASGLTDTQYF
TRBJ2-3 TRBV29-1 CSVSRDRGSDTQYF
TRBJ2-1 TRBV7-9 CASSSLGIYNEQFF
TRBJ2-7 TRBV12-3/TRBV12-4 CASSTPGGTGLREQYF
TRBJ1-3 TRBV5-1 CASSLPNPGNTIYF
TRBJ2-7 TRBV2 CASKGTDPREYF
TRBJ2-3 TRBV5-1 CASSLNRCTDTQYF
TRBJ2-1 TRBV5-1 CASSPNPRGSRDEQFF
TRBJ2-1 TRBV20-1 CSASASYNEQFF
TRBJ2-7 TRBV30 CAWRSREAFGQYF
TRBJ2-1 TRBV6-5 CASSPGLGKGYNEQFF
TRBJ2-5 TRBV2 CASSEPPVWREPRAETQYF
TRBJ2-5 TRBV11-2 CASSPQSHQGSGTQYF
TRBJ2-7 TRBV5-1 CASSPTWGISYEQYF
TRBJ2-3 TRBV20-1 CSAAPPGGLAERPDTQYF
TRBJ1-1 TRBV12-3/TRBV12-4 CASTHYRVEAFF
TRBJ2-2 TRBV21-1 CASSRIYTSGSGSGELFF
TRBJ2-2 TRBV5-1 CASSFNPDNSANTGELFF
TRBJ2-5 TRBV7-2 CASSLGALRGETQYF
TRBJ2-5 TRBV10-2 CAIAGQGQETQYF
TRBJ1-5 TRBV19 CASSILGNQPQHF
TRBJ2-2 TRBV20-1 CSATLAANTGELFF
TRBJ2-1 TRBV7-9 CASSLVVAGGWDEQFF